What follows are 19 T cell receptor beta chains derived from one specimen sequenced in a study of cytomegalovirus exposure and HLA in healthy donors. With 60 Vbeta and 13 Jbeta primers, the PCR was carried out. Clones were sequenced by immunoSEQ multiplex PCR, and TCRdb holds only the in-frame ones, with some missing. The top ten clones hold roughly 0.99% of a sample with 100,000 to 150,000 clones, roughly three quarters of them seen once. The specimen sequenced was PBMCs. These receptor sequences come from a woman aged 25 to 39 in good health and CMV-seronegative.

This clone was counted only a few times. This chain joins TRBV30 and TRBJ2-3; TRBD1 agrees at 10 bases. V lost 7 bases, J lost 4 bases, and 2 bases stayed unmatched. The germline gives CDR1 GTSNPN, CDR2 SVGIG (reference sequence). The CDR3 runs 12 residues. The CDR3 DNA follows: TGTGCCTCGACAGGGGGCTCAGATACGCAGTATTTT. Its protein product is CASTGGSDTQYF. The variable domain in full, completed from reference TRBV30 and TRBJ2-3, reads SQTIHQWPATLVQPVGSPLSLECTVEGTSNPNLYWYRQAAGRGLQLLFYSVGIGQISSEVPQNLSASRPQDRQFILSSKKLLLSDSGFYLCASTGGSDTQYFGPGTRLTVL.

The chain combines TRBV2 with TRBJ1-5, with D tentatively TRBD1 (5 bases). CDR1 and CDR2 (germline): SNHLY, FYNNEI. V lost 9 bases, J lost 1 base, and 19 bases lay in between. This CDR3 contains 16 residues. CDR3 DNA: TGTGCCAGAATCATCCAGGGAGGGTCAAGCAATCAGCCCCAGCATTTT. This codes for CARIIQGGSSNQPQHF.

Concerning this clone itself: Compared with germline, one end of the junction differs, possibly owing to a read error. The chain is built from TRBV7-9 and TRBJ1-1; TRBD1 might be the D (6 bases). This CDR3 comprises 15 residues. Germline CDR1 and CDR2: SEHNR and FQNEAQ (reference sequence). The CDR3 protein is CSSSLVGAANTEAFF. CDR3 nucleotides: TGTTCCAGCAGCTTAGTGGGGGCCGCGAACACTGAAGCTTTCTTT.

V usage is TRBV21-1 and J usage is TRBJ1-2; the table names TRBD1, a call not compared with the DNA. TRBV21-1 is termed a pseudogene. This CDR3 contains 19 residues. CDR3 bases: TGTGCCAGCACCGCACGTCGGGACAGGGGAACGAGCCCTTTTTATGGCTACACCTTC. Translating it yields CASTARRDRGTSPFYGYTF.

V usage is TRBV10-3 and J usage is TRBJ1-1; D may be TRBD1 (6 bases). The germline V and J ends were trimmed by 6 bases and 0 bases, with 8 bases remaining between them. The germline CDR1 and CDR2 sequences are ENHRY and SYGVKD. The CDR3 is made up of 13 amino acids. CDR3 nucleotide sequence: TGTGCCATCAGGGACAGCCTGAACACTGAAGCTTTCTTT. Translating it yields CAIRDSLNTEAFF.

The chain links TRBV10-3 to TRBJ2-5; 9 nucleotides align to TRBD1. The end of the DNA is better explained by TRBJ2-7, so the J call may be wrong. CDR1 and CDR2 (germline): ENHRY, SYGVKD. This CDR3 contains 12 residues. The CDR3 coding sequence is TGTGCCTCAACAGGGGGCAACGCCGAGCAGTACTTC. Its translation: CASTGGNAEQYF.

The V call is TRBV6-6, the J call TRBJ1-3, with 8 bases aligning to TRBD1. CDR1 and CDR2 from the germline V gene are MNHNY and SVGAGI (reference sequence). This CDR3 contains 15 residues. With 6 bases clipped from V and 3 bases from J, the junction kept 7 bases outside the gene matches. The CDR3 region is CASSHGQGGGNTIYF. DNA of the CDR3: TGTGCCAGCAGCCATGGACAGGGAGGTGGAAACACCATATATTTT.

The genes are TRBV5-4 and TRBJ2-3, with D maybe TRBD2 (5 bases). Germline V gene sequence: CDR1 SGHNT, CDR2 YYREEE (reference sequence). The CDR3 contains 13 residues. Deletions cut 6 bases from V and 2 bases from J, with 10 bases between. CDR3 residues: CASTGLYTDTQYF. The CDR3 DNA sequence: TGTGCCAGCACAGGACTGTACACAGATACGCAGTATTTT.

The table lists this clone with a few counts. V gene TRBV14 combines with J gene TRBJ1-2; D uncertain. V was clipped by 1 base and J by 5 bases, with 8 bases between them. This CDR3 comprises 13 residues. CDR1 and CDR2 from the germline V gene are SGHDN and FVKESK. CDR3 amino acids: CASSQVDSYGYTF. The CDR3 region has the DNA TGTGCCAGCAGCCAAGTAGATTCTTATGGCTACACCTTC.

This chain joins TRBV19 and TRBJ1-2, with a weak D call TRBD1 (6 bases). CDR3 length: 16 amino acids. V dropped 5 bases and J dropped 4 bases, with 20 bases sitting between them. The V gene's germline CDR1 is LNHDA and CDR2 SQIVND (reference sequence). The CDR3 nucleotides are TGTGCCAGTAGTTGGGTAGCTAGGGGACAAACCTATGGCTACACCTTC. Translation: CASSWVARGQTYGYTF.

The rearrangement uses TRBV6-5 and TRBJ1-1; TRBD1 agrees at 10 bases. The germline CDR1 and CDR2 sequences are MNHEY and SVGAGI. CDR3 size: 15 residues. The junction had 10 bases not matched to a gene; V was cut back by 7 bases and J by 5 bases. CDR3 sequence: CASNRQGARNTEAFF. The CDR3 coding sequence is TGTGCCAGCAACAGACAGGGGGCAAGAAATACTGAAGCTTTCTTT.

The rearrangement links TRBV5-6 to TRBJ1-2, with 7 bases lining up with TRBD1. J lost 5 bases, V lost 3 bases, and 1 base had no gene match. The CDR3 is 12 residues long. Per the germline V gene, CDR1 is SGHDT and CDR2 is YYEEEE. CDR3 in amino acids: CASSWTGYGYTF. In DNA, the CDR3 is TGTGCCAGCAGCTGGACAGGTTATGGCTACACCTTC.

The rearrangement links TRBV5-1 to TRBJ2-1, with no clear D. CDR1 SGHRS and CDR2 YFSETQ come from the germline V gene. V lost 0 bases and J 4 bases, leaving 14 bases between the germline ends. The CDR3 sequence is 16 residues long. The CDR3 bases are TGCGCCAGCAGCTTGGCCTCTTTGCGAAGTTACAATGAGCAGTTCTTC. As protein: CASSLASLRSYNEQFF.

This clone was recorded only once. The J gene is TRBJ2-5, the V gene TRBV7-2; a weak D match, TRBD2 (5 bases). Germline assignment: CDR1 SGHTA and CDR2 FQGNSA. Trimming stripped 7 bases from V and 5 bases from J, with 17 bases between. The CDR3 is 14 amino acids. In DNA, the CDR3 is TGTGCCAGCACGGGGAACGCACCTCGTGAGACCCAGTACTTC. Its protein is CASTGNAPRETQYF. The full variable domain, in which reference TRBV7-2 and TRBJ2-5 provide the parts outside the CDR3, is GAGVSQSPSNKVTEKGKDVELRCDPISGHTALYWYRQSLGQGLEFLIYFQGNSAPDKSGLPSDRFSAERTGGSVSTLTIQRTQQEDSAVYLCASTGNAPRETQYFGPGTRLLVL.

The rearrangement uses TRBV5-4 and TRBJ2-5; 12 positions match TRBD2. The V gene end was trimmed by 1 base and the J gene end by 6 bases; junction bases not matched to a gene: 4. The germline V gene encodes CDR1 SGHNT and CDR2 YYREEE (reference sequence). CDR3 length: 15 residues. Written as DNA, the CDR3 is TGTGCCAGCAGCTTGAGACTAGCGGGGGAACAGACCCAGTACTTC. This gives the protein CASSLRLAGEQTQYF.

The chain has TRBV5-4 and TRBJ2-3; perhaps TRBD2 as D (6 bases). V was cut by 4 bases and J by 0 bases, with 12 bases left in between. This CDR3 has 15 residues. Germline assignment: CDR1 SGHNT and CDR2 YYREEE (reference sequence). The DNA for the CDR3 is TGTGCCAGCAGCGGAATAGCGGAAAGCACAGATACGCAGTATTTT. Translation gives CASSGIAESTDTQYF.

The sample holds a few counts of this clone. The CDR3 DNA reads as TGTGCCATCAGTGAGCCGGTGTTCTCTGGAAACACCATATATTTT. Protein: CAISEPVFSGNTIYF. The chain combines TRBV10-3 with TRBJ1-3; the D is unclear. The germline CDR1 and CDR2 sequences are ENHRY and SYGVKD. V was trimmed by 2 bases and J by 0 bases, leaving 8 bases between them. The CDR3 contains 15 residues.

This sequence joins TRBV5-1 and TRBJ2-1, with D possibly TRBD2 on 5 matching bases. Trimming took off 4 bases at V and 9 bases at J, with 20 bases between the two ends. CDR3 length: 15 residues. CDR1 is SGHRS and CDR2 is YFSETQ in the germline V gene. CDR3 in amino acids: CASSPAASRKVEQFF. CDR3 nucleotides: TGCGCCAGCAGCCCGGCGGCTAGCAGGAAGGTTGAGCAGTTCTTC. The variable domain in full, with the rest retrieved from reference TRBV5-1 and TRBJ2-1, is KAGVTQTPRYLIKTRGQQVTLSCSPISGHRSVSWYQQTPGQGLQFLFEYFSETQRNKGNFPGRFSGRQFSNSRSEMNVSTLELGDSALYLCASSPAASRKVEQFFGPGTRLTVL.

Written as DNA, the CDR3 is TGTGCCAGCAGTCTCACAACGCCGGGGGCAGATACGCAGTATTTT. Its translation is CASSLTTPGADTQYF. This chain uses TRBV28 with TRBJ2-3; weak D call: TRBD2 (6 bases). CDR1 is MDHEN and CDR2 is SYDVKM in the germline V gene. The CDR3 runs to 15 residues. Trimming cost V 5 bases and J 4 bases, with 16 bases left between them.